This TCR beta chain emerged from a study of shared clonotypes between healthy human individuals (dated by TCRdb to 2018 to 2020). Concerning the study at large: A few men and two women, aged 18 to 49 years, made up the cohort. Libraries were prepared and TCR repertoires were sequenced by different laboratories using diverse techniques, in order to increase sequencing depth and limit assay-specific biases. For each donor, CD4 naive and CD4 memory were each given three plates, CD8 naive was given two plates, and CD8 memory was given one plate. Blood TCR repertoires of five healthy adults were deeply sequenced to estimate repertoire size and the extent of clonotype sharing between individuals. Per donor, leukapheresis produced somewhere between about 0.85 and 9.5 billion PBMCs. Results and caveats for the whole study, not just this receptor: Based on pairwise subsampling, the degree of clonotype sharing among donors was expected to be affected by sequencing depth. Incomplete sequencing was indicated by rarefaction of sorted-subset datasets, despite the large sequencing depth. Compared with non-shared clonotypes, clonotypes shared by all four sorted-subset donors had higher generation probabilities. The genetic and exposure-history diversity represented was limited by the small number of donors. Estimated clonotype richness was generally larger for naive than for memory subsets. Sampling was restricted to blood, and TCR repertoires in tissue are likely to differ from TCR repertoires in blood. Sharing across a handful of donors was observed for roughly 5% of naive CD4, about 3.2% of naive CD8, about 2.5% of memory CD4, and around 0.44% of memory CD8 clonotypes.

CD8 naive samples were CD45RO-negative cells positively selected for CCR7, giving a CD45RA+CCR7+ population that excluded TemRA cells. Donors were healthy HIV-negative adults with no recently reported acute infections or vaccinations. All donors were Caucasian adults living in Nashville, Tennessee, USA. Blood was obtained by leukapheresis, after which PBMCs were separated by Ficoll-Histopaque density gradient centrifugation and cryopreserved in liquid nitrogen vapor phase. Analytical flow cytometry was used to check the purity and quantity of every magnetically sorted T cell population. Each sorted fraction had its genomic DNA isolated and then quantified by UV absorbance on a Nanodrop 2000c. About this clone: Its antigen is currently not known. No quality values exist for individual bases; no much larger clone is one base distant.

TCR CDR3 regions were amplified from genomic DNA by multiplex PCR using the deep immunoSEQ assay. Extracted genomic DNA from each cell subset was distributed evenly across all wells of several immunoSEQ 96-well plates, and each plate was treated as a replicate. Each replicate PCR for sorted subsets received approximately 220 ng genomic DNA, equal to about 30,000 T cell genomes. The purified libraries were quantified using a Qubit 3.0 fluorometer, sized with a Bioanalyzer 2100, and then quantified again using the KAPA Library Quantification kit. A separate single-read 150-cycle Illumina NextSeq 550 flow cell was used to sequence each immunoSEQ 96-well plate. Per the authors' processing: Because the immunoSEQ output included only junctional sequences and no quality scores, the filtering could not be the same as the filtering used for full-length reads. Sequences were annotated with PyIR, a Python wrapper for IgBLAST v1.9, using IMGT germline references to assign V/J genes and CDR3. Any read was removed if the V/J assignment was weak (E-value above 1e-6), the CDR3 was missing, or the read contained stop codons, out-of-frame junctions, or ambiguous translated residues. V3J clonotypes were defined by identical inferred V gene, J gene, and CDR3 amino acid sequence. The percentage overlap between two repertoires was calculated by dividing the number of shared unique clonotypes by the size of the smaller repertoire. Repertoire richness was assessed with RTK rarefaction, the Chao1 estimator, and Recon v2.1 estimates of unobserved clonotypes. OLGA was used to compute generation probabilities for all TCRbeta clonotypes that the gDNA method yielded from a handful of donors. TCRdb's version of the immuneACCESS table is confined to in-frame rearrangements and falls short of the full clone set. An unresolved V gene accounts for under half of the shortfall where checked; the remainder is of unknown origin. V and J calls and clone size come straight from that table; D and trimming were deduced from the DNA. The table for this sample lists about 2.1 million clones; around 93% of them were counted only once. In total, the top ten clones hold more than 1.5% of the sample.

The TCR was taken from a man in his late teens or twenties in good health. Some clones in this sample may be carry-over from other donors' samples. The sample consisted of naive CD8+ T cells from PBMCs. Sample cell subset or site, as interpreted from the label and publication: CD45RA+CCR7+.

The DNA sequence is given as TGTGCCAGTAGTAGCCTAGCGGGATGGTACAATGAGCAGTTCTTC. The translation is CASSSLAGWYNEQFF. The chain couples TRBV19 to TRBJ2-1, and 9 junction bases match TRBD2. Counted from cysteine to phenylalanine, this CDR3 has 15 amino acids. Left in the record is the CDR3 DNA by itself, 45 bases read in frame from the first base. Looking up the germline V gene (reference sequence) yields CDR1 LNHDA and CDR2 SQIVND. Here V drops 4 bases and J drops 4 bases, and the junction holds 5 bases not matched to any gene. With the portions outside the CDR3 filled from the reference TRBV19 and TRBJ2-1 genes, the complete variable region becomes DGGITQSPKYLFRKEGQNVTLSCEQNLNHDAMYWYRQDPGQGLRLIYYSQIVNDFQKGDIAEGYSVSREKKESFPLTVTSAQKNPTAFYLCASSSLAGWYNEQFFGPGTRLTVL.